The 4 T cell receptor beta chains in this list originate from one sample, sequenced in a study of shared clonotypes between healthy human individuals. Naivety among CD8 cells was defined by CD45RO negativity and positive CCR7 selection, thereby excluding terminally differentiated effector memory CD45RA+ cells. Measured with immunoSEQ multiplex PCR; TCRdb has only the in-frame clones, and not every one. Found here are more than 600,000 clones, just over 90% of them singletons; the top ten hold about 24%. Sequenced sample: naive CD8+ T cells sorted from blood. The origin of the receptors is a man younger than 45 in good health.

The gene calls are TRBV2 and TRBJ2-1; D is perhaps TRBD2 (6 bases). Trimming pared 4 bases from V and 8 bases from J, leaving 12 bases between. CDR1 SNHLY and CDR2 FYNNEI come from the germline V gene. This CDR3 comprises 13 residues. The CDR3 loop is CASSGLVTYEQFF. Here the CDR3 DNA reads TGTGCCAGCAGTGGACTAGTGACCTATGAGCAGTTCTTC.

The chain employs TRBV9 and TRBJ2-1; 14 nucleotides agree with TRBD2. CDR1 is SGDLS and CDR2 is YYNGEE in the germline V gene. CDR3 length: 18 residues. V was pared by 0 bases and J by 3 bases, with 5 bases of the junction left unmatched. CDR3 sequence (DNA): TGTGCCAGCAGCGTAGGAGGGACTAGCGGGAGCCGCTACAATGAGCAGTTCTTC. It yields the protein CASSVGGTSGSRYNEQFF.

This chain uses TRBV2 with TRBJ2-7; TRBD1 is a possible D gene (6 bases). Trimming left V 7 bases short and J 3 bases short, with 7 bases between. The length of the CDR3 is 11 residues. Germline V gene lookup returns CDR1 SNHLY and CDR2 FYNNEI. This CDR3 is CASKGHYEQYF. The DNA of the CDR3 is TGTGCCAGCAAGGGACACTACGAGCAGTACTTC.

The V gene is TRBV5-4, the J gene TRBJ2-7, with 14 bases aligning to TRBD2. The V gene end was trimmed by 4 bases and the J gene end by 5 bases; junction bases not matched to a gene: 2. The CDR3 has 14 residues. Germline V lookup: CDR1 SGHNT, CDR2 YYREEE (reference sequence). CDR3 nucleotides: TGTGCCAGCAGCCGACTAGCGGGAGGGGACGAGCAGTACTTC. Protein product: CASSRLAGGDEQYF. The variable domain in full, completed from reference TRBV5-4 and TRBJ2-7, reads ETGVTQSPTHLIKTRGQQVTLRCSSQSGHNTVSWYQQALGQGPQFIFQYYREEENGRGNFPPRFSGLQFPNYSSELNVNALELDDSALYLCASSRLAGGDEQYFGPGTRLTVT.